This TCR beta chain was captured in a study of blood T cell repertoires in COVID-19. About the research overall: There were acute and convalescent COVID-19 samples, and they came from the United States, Italy and Spain.

Per the study methods: Estimation of nucleated cell counts was performed using reference gene primer amplification. The method was immunoSEQ multiplex PCR; TCRdb's version includes in-frame clones alone and lacks a portion of them. The V and J calls and the clone size are those of that table, but D and trimming were determined from the DNA. The data show roughly 160,000 clones, with 90% seen just once and 0.5% to 0.6% held by the top ten. CDR1 is MNHEY and CDR2 is SVGAGI in the germline V gene. The CDR3 extends over 13 amino acids. V was clipped by 0 bases and J by 10 bases, with 10 bases between them.

The sample was peripheral blood. This clonotype was sampled from a man over 45 with acute or convalescent COVID-19. The chain employs TRBV6-5 and TRBJ2-1; D unclear. CDR3: CASSYSSLNEQFF. The CDR3 coding sequence is TGTGCCAGCAGTTACTCGAGCTTAAACGAGCAGTTCTTC.